Presented here are 20 T cell receptor beta chains from one specimen sequenced in a study of T-cell reconstitution after alpha-beta-depleted transplantation in children. Molecular barcoding with unique molecular identifiers was used for the TCRbeta library. A single record per CDR3 protein comes from TCRdb applying MiXCR to the PCR reads. The table shows under 250,000 distinct CDR3 sequences, with about a sixth occurring only once. The starting material was PBMCs, mostly from graft donor cells, obtained 360 days after TCRalphabeta/CD19-depleted stem cell transplant. All receptors derive from a male patient aged 2 to 9 who had a stem cell transplant for acute lymphoblastic leukemia, so the T cells may come from the graft donor.

The chain has TRBV2 and TRBJ2-2; TRBD1 matches 8 bases. The CDR3 contains 15 residues. Germline CDR1 and CDR2: SNHLY and FYNNEI. V shed 0 bases, J shed 6 bases, and the junction held 3 bases outside the gene matches. CDR3 sequence: CASSEARGRPGELFF. CDR3 in DNA: TGTGCCAGCAGTGAAGCCAGGGGGCGCCCCGGGGAGCTGTTTTTT.

The V gene is TRBV9, the J gene TRBJ2-1, with D unresolved. The germline gives CDR1 SGDLS, CDR2 YYNGEE. CDR3 length: 14 residues. V lost 4 bases and J lost 6, with 14 bases in between. CDR3 in DNA: TGTGCCAGCAGCAAACTTAACGTCCGCAATGAGCAGTTCTTC. Translation gives CASSKLNVRNEQFF.

This chain joins TRBV7-8 and TRBJ2-7, with 12 positions matching TRBD2. The CDR3 is 16 amino acids. Germline loops: CDR1 SGHVS, CDR2 FQNEAQ. V trimming: 1 base; J trimming: 4 bases; junction bases outside the gene matches: 5. CDR3 loop: CASSLVLAGGLYEQYF. Written as DNA, the CDR3 is TGTGCCAGCAGCTTAGTGCTAGCGGGAGGGCTTTACGAGCAGTACTTC. The full variable domain, rest sourced from reference TRBV7-8 and TRBJ2-7, is GAGVSQSPRYKVAKRGQDVALRCDPISGHVSLFWYQQALGQGPEFLTYFQNEAQLDKSGLPSDRFFAERPEGSVSTLKIQRTQQEDSAVYLCASSLVLAGGLYEQYFGPGTRLTVT.

The V and J genes are TRBV4-2 and TRBJ2-7; the D gene is possibly TRBD2 (5 bases). CDR3 length equals 16 residues. V lost 10 bases to trimming and J lost 2 bases, with 24 bases between them. Germline V gene sequence: CDR1 LGHNA, CDR2 YNFKEQ. CDR3 amino acids: CAIGPRLAGFPYEQYF. The CDR3 DNA reads as TGTGCCATCGGCCCTCGGCTCGCGGGCTTTCCCTACGAGCAGTACTTC.

This clonotype was detected many times. The J gene is TRBJ2-1, the V gene TRBV11-2; a possible D gene is TRBD1 (5 bases). Germline CDR1 reads SGHAT; CDR2 reads FQNNGV. This CDR3 contains 15 residues. Trimming took 4 bases from V and 7 from J, leaving 17 bases between them. The CDR3 coding sequence is TGTGCCAGCAGCTCTACTACTACAGGAAGGAATGAGCAGTTCTTC. Its translation is CASSSTTTGRNEQFF. Filled out from reference TRBV11-2 and TRBJ2-1, the complete variable domain reads EAGVAQSPRYKIIEKRQSVAFWCNPISGHATLYWYQQILGQGPKLLIQFQNNGVVDDSQLPKDRFSAERLKGVDSTLKIQPAKLEDSAVYLCASSSTTTGRNEQFFGPGTRLTVL.

The CDR3 here is CSVEGSTAYNEQFF. As DNA, the CDR3 is TGCAGCGTTGAGGGCTCGACAGCCTACAATGAGCAGTTCTTC. This chain links TRBV29-1 with TRBJ2-1; D is possibly TRBD1 (5 bases). The V gene's germline CDR1 is SQVTM and CDR2 ANQGSEA. The CDR3 spans 14 residues. V lost 3 bases and J lost 2, with 11 bases in between.

J is TRBJ1-5 and V is TRBV5-5; maybe TRBD1 (6 bases). Trimming removed 1 base from V and 2 bases from J, with 19 bases in between. This CDR3 is built from 18 residues. CDR1 is SGHKS and CDR2 is YYEKEE in the germline V gene (reference sequence). The chain's CDR3 is CASSLRTDRRGGNQPQHF. DNA for the CDR3: TGTGCCAGCAGCTTGCGTACGGACCGAAGGGGGGGCAATCAGCCCCAGCATTTT.

The chain joins TRBV20-1 to TRBJ1-5; D remains unclear. Trimming took 0 bases from V and 1 from J, leaving 4 bases between them. This CDR3 comprises 13 residues. Looked up from germline, CDR1 is DFQATT and CDR2 is SNEGSKA (reference sequence). Here the CDR3 reads CSARDYSNQPQHF. The CDR3 DNA reads TGCAGTGCTAGAGACTACAGCAATCAGCCCCAGCATTTT.

This clonotype was detected only a few times. The chain recombines TRBV5-1 with TRBJ2-7; TRBD1 might be the D (5 bases). The V end was cut by 0 bases, the J end by 1 base, with 11 bases between. CDR1 is SGHRS and CDR2 is YFSETQ in the germline V gene. The CDR3 is 15 amino acids. CDR3: CASSLAQGASYEQYF. The CDR3 nucleotides are TGCGCCAGCAGCTTGGCCCAGGGTGCTTCCTACGAGCAGTACTTC.

This chain links TRBV20-1 with TRBJ2-7; 8 bases map to TRBD2. Trimming took 4 bases from V and 4 from J; bases not matched to a gene: 9. CDR1 is DFQATT and CDR2 is SNEGSKA in the germline V gene (reference sequence). The CDR3 totals 14 residues. The CDR3 sequence is CSANPGGPKYEQYF. In nucleotides, the CDR3 is TGCAGTGCTAACCCGGGGGGGCCTAAATACGAGCAGTACTTC.

The chain joins TRBV5-1 to TRBJ2-1; 7 nucleotides match TRBD1. The J segment lost 1 base and the V segment lost 0 bases, leaving 7 bases of the junction unmatched. This CDR3 contains 17 residues. Germline V gene lookup returns CDR1 SGHRS and CDR2 YFSETQ. As DNA, the CDR3 is TGCGCCAGCAGCTTGGCGGCAGGGGGTAGGTCCTACAATGAGCAGTTCTTC. The encoded protein is CASSLAAGGRSYNEQFF. Variable domain in full (rest from reference TRBV5-1 and TRBJ2-1): KAGVTQTPRYLIKTRGQQVTLSCSPISGHRSVSWYQQTPGQGLQFLFEYFSETQRNKGNFPGRFSGRQFSNSRSEMNVSTLELGDSALYLCASSLAAGGRSYNEQFFGPGTRLTVL.

The chain combines TRBV10-2 with TRBJ2-1; D is uncertain. The CDR3 loop spans 13 amino acids. CDR1 is WSHSY and CDR2 is SAAADI in the germline V gene. Between the trimmed V and J ends, which lost 6 bases and 7 bases, there was a span of 13 bases. CDR3 amino acids: CASRGPGGNEQFF. In DNA form, the CDR3 reads TGCGCCAGCAGGGGCCCCGGTGGGAATGAGCAGTTCTTC.

This clonotype was observed a single time. No conserved phenylalanine or tryptophan is present at the end of the CDR3, so a read error is the likely explanation. The V and J genes are TRBV2 and TRBJ2-1, with a tentative D call TRBD1 (6 bases). The length of the CDR3 is 14 residues. The germline V and J ends were trimmed by 1 base and 9 bases, with 13 bases remaining between them. Germline values: CDR1 SNHLY, CDR2 FYNNEI. The CDR3 reads CASSEGRGWGEQFY. The CDR3 DNA reads as TGTGCCAGCAGTGAAGGCAGGGGCTGGGGTGAGCAGTTCTAC.

V and J are TRBV12-3 or TRBV12-4 and TRBJ2-3; D may match TRBD1 or TRBD2 (5 bases each). This CDR3 has 14 residues. Trimming cost V 8 bases and J 6 bases, with 18 bases left between them. CDR3 in DNA: TGTGCCAGCCGGAAAGGGACCCTCTTCGATACGCAGTATTTT. This encodes CASRKGTLFDTQYF.

This clonotype was observed a handful of times. The genes are TRBV29-1 and TRBJ2-7; TRBD1 or TRBD2 may be the D gene (5 bases each). Trimming took 4 bases from V and 3 from J, leaving 13 bases between them. The CDR3 length is 13 residues. The germline gives CDR1 SQVTM, CDR2 ANQGSEA. CDR3 sequence reads: CSVAPGPSYEQYF. CDR3 nucleotides: TGCAGCGTTGCTCCGGGACCGAGCTACGAGCAGTACTTC.

V and J are TRBV6-5 and TRBJ2-1; 10 positions match TRBD2. After removal of 2 bases from V and 6 bases from J, the junction contained 7 bases not matched to a gene. CDR1 is MNHEY, CDR2 SVGAGI, per germline. The CDR3 extends over 16 amino acids. CDR3 loop: CASSYAGLAVGNEQFF. CDR3 bases: TGTGCCAGCAGTTACGCAGGACTAGCGGTGGGCAATGAGCAGTTCTTC.

The table lists this clonotype with many counts. The CDR3 loop reads CSVAADRDHPTDTQYF. DNA of the CDR3: TGCAGCGTTGCTGCCGACCGGGACCATCCTACAGATACGCAGTATTTT. V is TRBV29-1 and J is TRBJ2-3; D possibly uses TRBD1 or TRBD2 (5 bases each). The germline gives CDR1 SQVTM, CDR2 ANQGSEA. Trimming left V 4 bases short and J 3 bases short, with 20 bases between. This CDR3 is built from 16 residues.

In this sample, this clonotype turned up a few times. The chain carries TRBV5-1 and TRBJ1-1, with a weak D call TRBD1 (6 bases). The V gene lost 4 bases and the J gene lost 1 base, with 14 bases spanning the gap. The CDR3 has 15 residues. The germline V gene encodes CDR1 SGHRS and CDR2 YFSETQ. CDR3 DNA sequence: TGCGCCAGCAGCCCGACAGGAGTTGGGAACACTGAAGCTTTCTTT. It is translated as CASSPTGVGNTEAFF.

Ten or more counts support this clonotype. The rearrangement uses TRBV6-5 and TRBJ2-7, with TRBD1 identical over 9 bases. Trimming removed 1 base from V and 7 bases from J; junction bases left unmatched: 8. Germline CDR1 MNHEY, CDR2 SVGAGI. The CDR3 is 15 residues long. CDR3 residues: CASSYWDREVLEQYF. The CDR3 DNA reads as TGTGCCAGCAGTTACTGGGACAGGGAGGTGCTGGAGCAGTACTTC.

The sample holds a few counts of this clonotype. The V and J genes are TRBV7-9 and TRBJ1-4; 7 bases agree with TRBD1. CDR1 is SEHNR and CDR2 is FQNEAQ in the germline V gene (reference sequence). CDR3 size: 14 residues. The trim removed 3 bases at V and 7 bases at J, leaving 5 bases unmatched. The DNA of the CDR3 is TGTGCCAGCAGCTTCGCACAGGGGATTGAAAAACTGTTTTTT. Translated, it gives CASSFAQGIEKLFF.